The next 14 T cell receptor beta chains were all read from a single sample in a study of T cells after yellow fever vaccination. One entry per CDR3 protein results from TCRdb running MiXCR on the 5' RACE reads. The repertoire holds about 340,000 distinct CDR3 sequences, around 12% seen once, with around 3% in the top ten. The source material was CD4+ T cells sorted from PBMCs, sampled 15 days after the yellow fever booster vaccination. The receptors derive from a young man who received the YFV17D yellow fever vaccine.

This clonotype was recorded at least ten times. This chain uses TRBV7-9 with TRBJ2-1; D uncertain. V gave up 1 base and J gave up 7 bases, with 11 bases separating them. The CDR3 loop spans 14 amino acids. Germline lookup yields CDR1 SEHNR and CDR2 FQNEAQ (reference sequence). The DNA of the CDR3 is TGTGCCAGCAGCTTAGGTAGGTCTGCGAATGAGCAGTTCTTC. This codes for CASSLGRSANEQFF.

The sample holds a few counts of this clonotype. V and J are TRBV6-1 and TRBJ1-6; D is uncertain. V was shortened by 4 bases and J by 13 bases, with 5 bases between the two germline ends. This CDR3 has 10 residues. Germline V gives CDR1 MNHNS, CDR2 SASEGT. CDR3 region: CASSVGPLHF. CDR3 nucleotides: TGTGCCAGCAGTGTGGGGCCCCTCCACTTT.

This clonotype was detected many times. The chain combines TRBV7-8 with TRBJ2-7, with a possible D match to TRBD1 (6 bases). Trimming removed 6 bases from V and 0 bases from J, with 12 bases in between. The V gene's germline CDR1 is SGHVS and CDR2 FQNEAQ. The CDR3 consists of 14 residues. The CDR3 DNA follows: TGTGCCAGCAGGCCCGACAGGCACTCCTACGAGCAGTACGTC. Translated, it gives CASRPDRHSYEQYV.

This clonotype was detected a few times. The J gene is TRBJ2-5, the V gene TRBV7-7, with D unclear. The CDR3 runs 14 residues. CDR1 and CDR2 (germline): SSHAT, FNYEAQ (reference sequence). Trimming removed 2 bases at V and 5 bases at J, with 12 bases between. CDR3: CASSLRASGETQYF. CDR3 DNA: TGTGCCAGCAGCTTAAGAGCGTCTGGGGAGACCCAGTACTTC. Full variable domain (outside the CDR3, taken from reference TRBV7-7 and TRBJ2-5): GAGVSQSPRYKVTKRGQDVTLRCDPISSHATLYWYQQALGQGPEFLTYFNYEAQPDKSGLPSDRFSAERPEGSISTLTIQRTEQRDSAMYRCASSLRASGETQYFGPGTRLLVL.

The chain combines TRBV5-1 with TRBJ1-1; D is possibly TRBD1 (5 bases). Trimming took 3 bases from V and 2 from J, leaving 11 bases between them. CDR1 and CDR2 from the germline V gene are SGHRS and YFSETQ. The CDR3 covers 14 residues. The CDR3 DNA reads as TGCGCCAGCAGCTCGGGACCGAGTAACACTGAAGCTTTCTTT. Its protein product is CASSSGPSNTEAFF.

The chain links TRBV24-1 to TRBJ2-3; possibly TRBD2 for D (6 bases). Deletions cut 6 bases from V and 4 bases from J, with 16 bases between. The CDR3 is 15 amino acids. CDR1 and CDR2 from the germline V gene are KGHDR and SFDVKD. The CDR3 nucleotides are TGTGCCACCAGTTCCCCGGGGGAACGGGCAGATACGCAGTATTTT. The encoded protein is CATSSPGERADTQYF.

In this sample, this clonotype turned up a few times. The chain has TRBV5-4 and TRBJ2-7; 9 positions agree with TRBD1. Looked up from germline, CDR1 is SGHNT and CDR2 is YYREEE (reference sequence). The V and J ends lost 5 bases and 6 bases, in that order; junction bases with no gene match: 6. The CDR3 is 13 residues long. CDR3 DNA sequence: TGTGCCAGCAGTCGCGACAGGGGGTCCGAGCAGTACTTC. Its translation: CASSRDRGSEQYF.

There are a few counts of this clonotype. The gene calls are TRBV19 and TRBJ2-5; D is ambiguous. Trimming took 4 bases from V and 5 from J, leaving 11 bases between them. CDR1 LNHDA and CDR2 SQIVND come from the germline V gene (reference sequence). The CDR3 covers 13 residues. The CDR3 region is CASSRALGETQYF. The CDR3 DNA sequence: TGTGCCAGTAGTAGAGCGCTCGGGGAGACCCAGTACTTC.

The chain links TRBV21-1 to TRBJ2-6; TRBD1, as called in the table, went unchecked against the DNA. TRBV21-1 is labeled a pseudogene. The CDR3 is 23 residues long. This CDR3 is CASSFSRNPGRRTDSSGANVLTF. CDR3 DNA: TGTGCCAGCAGCTTCAGTAGAAATCCGGGACGGCGCACCGACAGCTCTGGGGCCAACGTCCTGACTTTC.

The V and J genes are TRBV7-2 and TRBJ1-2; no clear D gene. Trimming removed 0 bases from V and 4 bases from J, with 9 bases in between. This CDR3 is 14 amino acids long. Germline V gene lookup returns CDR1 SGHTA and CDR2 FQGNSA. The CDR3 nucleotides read TGTGCCAGCAGCTTAGCGACTCCGGGCTATGGCTACACCTTC. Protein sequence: CASSLATPGYGYTF.

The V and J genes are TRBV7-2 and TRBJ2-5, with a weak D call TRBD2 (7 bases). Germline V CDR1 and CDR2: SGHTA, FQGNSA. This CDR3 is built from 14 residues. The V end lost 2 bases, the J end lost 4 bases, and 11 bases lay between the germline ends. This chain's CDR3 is CASSLTGGPETQYF. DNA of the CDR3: TGTGCCAGCAGCTTAACGGGGGGCCCAGAGACCCAGTACTTC. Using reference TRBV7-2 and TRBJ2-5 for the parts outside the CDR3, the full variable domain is GAGVSQSPSNKVTEKGKDVELRCDPISGHTALYWYRQSLGQGLEFLIYFQGNSAPDKSGLPSDRFSAERTGGSVSTLTIQRTQQEDSAVYLCASSLTGGPETQYFGPGTRLLVL.

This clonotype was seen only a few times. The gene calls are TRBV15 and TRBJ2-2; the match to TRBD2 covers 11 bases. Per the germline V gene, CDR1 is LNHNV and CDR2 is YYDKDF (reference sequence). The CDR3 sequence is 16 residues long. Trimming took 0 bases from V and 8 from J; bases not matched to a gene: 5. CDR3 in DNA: TGTGCCACCAGCAGAGACCTAGCGGGGGGTGTGGGGGAGCTGTTTTTT. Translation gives CATSRDLAGGVGELFF.

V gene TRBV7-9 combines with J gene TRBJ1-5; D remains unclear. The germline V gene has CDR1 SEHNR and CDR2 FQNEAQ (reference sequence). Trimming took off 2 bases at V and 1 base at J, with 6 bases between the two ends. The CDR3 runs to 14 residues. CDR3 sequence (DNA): TGTGCCAGCAGCTTATTTGACAGCAATCAGCCCCAGCATTTT. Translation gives CASSLFDSNQPQHF.

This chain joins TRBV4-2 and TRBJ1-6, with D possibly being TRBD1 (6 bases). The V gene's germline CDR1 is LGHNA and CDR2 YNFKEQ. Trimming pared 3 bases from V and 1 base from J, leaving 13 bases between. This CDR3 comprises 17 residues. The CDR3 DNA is TGTGCCAGCAGCCAGGAAACAGGGATTTCCTATAATTCACCCCTCCACTTT. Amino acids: CASSQETGISYNSPLHF.